Sequencing of this TCR beta chain was carried out in a study of blood T cell repertoires in COVID-19. Study-wide context: The United States, Italy and Spain supplied acute and convalescent COVID-19 samples.

Profiling relied on immunoSEQ multiplex PCR, and the TCRdb table lists in-frame clones only, not all of them. The top ten hold roughly 10% of the sample, which has some 260,000 clones, approximately 88% seen once. Per the germline V gene, CDR1 is MNHEY and CDR2 is SVGEGT. V gave up 2 bases and J gave up 3 bases; unmatched junction bases: 14. The CDR3 consists of 18 residues. While infection was still active, Seattle patients were enrolled and then followed longitudinally. The clonotype was recovered from a woman in her 70s with COVID-19, enrolled during active disease. The V call is TRBV6-2 or TRBV6-3, the J call TRBJ2-7, with 9 bases aligning to TRBD2. Sequences were obtained from peripheral blood. The CDR3 DNA sequence: TGTGCCAGCAGTTACGACGGCGGCGGGAGGGCCCTGATCTACGAGCAGTACTTC. Translating gives CASSYDGGGRALIYEQYF.